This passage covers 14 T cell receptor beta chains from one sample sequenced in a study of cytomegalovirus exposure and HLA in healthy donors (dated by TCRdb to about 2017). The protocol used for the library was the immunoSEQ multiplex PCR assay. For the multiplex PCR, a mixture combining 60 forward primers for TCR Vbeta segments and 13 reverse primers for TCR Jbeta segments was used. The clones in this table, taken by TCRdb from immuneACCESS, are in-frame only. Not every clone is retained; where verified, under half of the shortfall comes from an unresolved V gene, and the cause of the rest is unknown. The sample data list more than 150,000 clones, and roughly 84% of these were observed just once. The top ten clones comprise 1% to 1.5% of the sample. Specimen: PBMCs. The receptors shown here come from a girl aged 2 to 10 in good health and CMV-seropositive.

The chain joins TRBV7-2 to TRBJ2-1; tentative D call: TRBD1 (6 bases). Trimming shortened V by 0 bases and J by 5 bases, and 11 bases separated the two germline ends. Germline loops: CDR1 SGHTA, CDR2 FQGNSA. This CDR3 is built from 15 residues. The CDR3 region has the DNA TGTGCCAGCAGCTTAGCTACAGGGAACCACAATGAGCAGTTCTTC. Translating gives CASSLATGNHNEQFF.

The CDR3 protein is CASSPGGGLLRVDTQYF. CDR3 in DNA: TGTGCCAGCAGCCCAGGCGGGGGGTTACTCAGGGTAGATACGCAGTATTTT. The rearrangement joins TRBV11-2 to TRBJ2-3; the match to TRBD2 covers 8 bases. The V gene's germline CDR1 is SGHAT and CDR2 FQNNGV. The J segment lost 5 bases and the V segment lost 5 bases, leaving 15 bases of the junction unmatched. The CDR3 runs 17 residues.

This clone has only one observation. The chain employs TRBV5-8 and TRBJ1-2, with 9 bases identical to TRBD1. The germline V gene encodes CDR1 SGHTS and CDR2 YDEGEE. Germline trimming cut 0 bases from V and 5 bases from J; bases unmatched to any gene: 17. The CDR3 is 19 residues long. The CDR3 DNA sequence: TGTGCCAGCAGCTTGGGCCCCTGGGAGGGACAGGGACGAGGGTATGGCTACACCTTC. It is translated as CASSLGPWEGQGRGYGYTF.

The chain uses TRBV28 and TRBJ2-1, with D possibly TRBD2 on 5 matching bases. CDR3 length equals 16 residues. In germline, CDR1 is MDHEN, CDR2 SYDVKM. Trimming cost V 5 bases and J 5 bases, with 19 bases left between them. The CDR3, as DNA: TGTGCCAGCAGTGGACTGTGGAAGATTGACAACAATGAGCAGTTCTTC. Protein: CASSGLWKIDNNEQFF.

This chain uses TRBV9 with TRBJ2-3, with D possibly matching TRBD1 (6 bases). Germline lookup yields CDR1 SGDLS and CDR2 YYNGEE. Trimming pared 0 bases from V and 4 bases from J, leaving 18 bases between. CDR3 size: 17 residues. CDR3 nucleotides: TGTGCCAGCAGCGTAGGTCTGAGACAGGTCTTAGCAGATACGCAGTATTTT. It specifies CASSVGLRQVLADTQYF.

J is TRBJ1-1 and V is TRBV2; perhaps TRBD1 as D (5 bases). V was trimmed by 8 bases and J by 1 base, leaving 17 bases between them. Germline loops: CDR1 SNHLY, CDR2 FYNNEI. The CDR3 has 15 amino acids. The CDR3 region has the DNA TGTGCCAGCGAGGAGAGAAGAAGGGGGAACACTGAAGCTTTCTTT. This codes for CASEERRRGNTEAFF.

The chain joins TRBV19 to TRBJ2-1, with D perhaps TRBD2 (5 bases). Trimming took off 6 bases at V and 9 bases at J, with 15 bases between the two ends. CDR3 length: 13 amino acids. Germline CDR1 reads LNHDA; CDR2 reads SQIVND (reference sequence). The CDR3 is CASSLTLRGEQFF. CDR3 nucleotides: TGTGCCAGTAGCCTGACCCTCCGGGGTGAGCAGTTCTTC.

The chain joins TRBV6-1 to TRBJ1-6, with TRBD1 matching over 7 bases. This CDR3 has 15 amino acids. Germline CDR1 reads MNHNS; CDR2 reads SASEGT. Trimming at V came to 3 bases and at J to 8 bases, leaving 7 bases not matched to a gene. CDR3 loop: CASSDRQGSYSPLHF. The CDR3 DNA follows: TGTGCCAGCAGTGATCGACAGGGTTCGTATTCACCCCTCCACTTT.

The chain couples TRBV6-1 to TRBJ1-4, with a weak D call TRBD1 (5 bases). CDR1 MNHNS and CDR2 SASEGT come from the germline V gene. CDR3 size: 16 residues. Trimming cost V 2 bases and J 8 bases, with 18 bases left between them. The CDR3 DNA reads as TGTGCCAGCAGTGAAAGCCGGCCGGAGGGGCGCGAAAAACTGTTTTTT. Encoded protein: CASSESRPEGREKLFF.

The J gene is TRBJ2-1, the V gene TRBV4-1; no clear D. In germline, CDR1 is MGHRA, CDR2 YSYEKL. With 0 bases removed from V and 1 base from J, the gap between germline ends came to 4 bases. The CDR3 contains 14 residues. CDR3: CASSQDKSYNEQFF. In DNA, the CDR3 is TGCGCCAGCAGCCAAGATAAATCCTACAATGAGCAGTTCTTC.

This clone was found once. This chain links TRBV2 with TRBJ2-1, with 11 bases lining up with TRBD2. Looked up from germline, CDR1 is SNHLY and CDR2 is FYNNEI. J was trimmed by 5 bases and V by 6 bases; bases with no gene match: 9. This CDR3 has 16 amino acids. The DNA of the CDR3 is TGTGCCAGCAGAAACCGCGTAGCGGGGGGGGACAATGAGCAGTTCTTC. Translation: CASRNRVAGGDNEQFF.

Here the CDR3 reads CASRPTGNNEQFF. Here the CDR3 DNA reads TGTGCCAGCAGACCGACGGGGAACAATGAGCAGTTCTTC. The chain uses TRBV7-6 and TRBJ2-1; a weak D match, TRBD2 (5 bases). Germline CDR1 is SGHVS and CDR2 is FNYEAQ. There are 13 residues in the CDR3. Trimming stripped 6 bases from V and 5 bases from J, with 11 bases between.

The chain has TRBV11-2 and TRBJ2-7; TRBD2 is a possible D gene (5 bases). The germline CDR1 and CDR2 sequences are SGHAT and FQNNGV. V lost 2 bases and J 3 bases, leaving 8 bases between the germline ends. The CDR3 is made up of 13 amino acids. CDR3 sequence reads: CASSLSGIYEQYF. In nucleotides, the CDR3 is TGTGCCAGCAGCTTATCGGGGATCTACGAGCAGTACTTC.

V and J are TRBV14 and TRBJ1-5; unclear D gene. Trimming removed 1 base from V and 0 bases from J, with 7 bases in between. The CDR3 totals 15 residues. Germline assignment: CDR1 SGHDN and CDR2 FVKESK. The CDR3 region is CASSQGGYSNQPQHF. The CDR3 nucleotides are TGTGCCAGCAGCCAAGGAGGGTATAGCAATCAGCCCCAGCATTTT.